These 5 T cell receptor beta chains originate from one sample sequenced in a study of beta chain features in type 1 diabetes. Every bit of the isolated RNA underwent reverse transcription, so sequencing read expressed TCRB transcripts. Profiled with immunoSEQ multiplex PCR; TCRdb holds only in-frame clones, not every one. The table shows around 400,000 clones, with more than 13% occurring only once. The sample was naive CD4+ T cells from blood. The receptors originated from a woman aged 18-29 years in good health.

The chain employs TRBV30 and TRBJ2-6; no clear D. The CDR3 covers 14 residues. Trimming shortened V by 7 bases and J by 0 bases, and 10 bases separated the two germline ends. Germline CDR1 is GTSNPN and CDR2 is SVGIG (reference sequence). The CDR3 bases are TGTGCCTTAGAAACCCGCTCTGGGGCCAACGTCCTGACTTTC. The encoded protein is CALETRSGANVLTF.

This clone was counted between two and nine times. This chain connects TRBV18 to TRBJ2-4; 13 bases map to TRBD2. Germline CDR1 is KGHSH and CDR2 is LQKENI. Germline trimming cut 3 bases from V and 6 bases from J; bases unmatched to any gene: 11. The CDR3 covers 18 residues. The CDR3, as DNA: TGTGCCAGCTCACCTAGGACTAGCGGGAGTAGTCGTAGAAACATTCAGTACTTC. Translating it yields CASSPRTSGSSRRNIQYF.

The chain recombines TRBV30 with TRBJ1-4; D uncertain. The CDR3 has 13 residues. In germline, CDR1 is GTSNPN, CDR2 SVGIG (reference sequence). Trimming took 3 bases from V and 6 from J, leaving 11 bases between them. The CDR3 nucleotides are TGTGCCTGGAGCGCGGGGTTCGATGAAAAACTGTTTTTT. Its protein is CAWSAGFDEKLFF.

CDR3 coding DNA: TGTGCCTGGAGTCGTTCTAGCTCACTTTACAATGAGCAGTTCTTC. Amino acid sequence: CAWSRSSSLYNEQFF. The chain links TRBV30 to TRBJ2-1; the D gene is possibly TRBD2 (5 bases). This CDR3 is 15 amino acids long. Per the germline V gene, CDR1 is GTSNPN and CDR2 is SVGIG (reference sequence). Trimming removed 2 bases from V and 4 bases from J, with 15 bases in between.

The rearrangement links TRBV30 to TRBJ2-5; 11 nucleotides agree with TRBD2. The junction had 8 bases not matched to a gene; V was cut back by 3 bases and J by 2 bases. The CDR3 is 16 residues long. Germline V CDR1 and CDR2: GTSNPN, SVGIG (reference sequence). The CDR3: CAWSPGRLAGQETQYF. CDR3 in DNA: TGTGCCTGGAGCCCCGGCAGACTAGCGGGACAAGAGACCCAGTACTTC.